This T cell receptor beta chain was identified during a study of T cell responses to AZD1222 COVID-19 vaccine. The CDR3 is made up of 16 amino acids. The ends lost 5 bases at V and 3 bases at J; junction bases unmatched: 9. The germline V gene encodes CDR1 SEHNR and CDR2 FQNEAQ (reference sequence). Data came from immunoSEQ multiplex PCR; TCRdb stores just in-frame clones and leaves some out. The sample has tens of thousands of clones; approximately 86% are singletons. The sample here was peripheral blood, taken 28 days after the second AZD1222 dose. This TCR was recovered from an adult who received the AZD1222 COVID-19 vaccine. The chain joins TRBV7-9 to TRBJ1-1, with 10 bases identical to TRBD1. This CDR3 reads CASSPRDRGLYTEAFF. The CDR3 nucleotides are TGTGCCAGCAGCCCCCGGGACAGGGGATTATACACTGAAGCTTTCTTT. The full variable domain, in which reference TRBV7-9 and TRBJ1-1 provide the parts outside the CDR3, is DTGVSQNPRHKITKRGQNVTFRCDPISEHNRLYWYRQTLGQGPEFLTYFQNEAQLEKSRLLSDRFSAERPKGSFSTLEIQRTEQGDSAMYLCASSPRDRGLYTEAFFGQGTRLTVV.